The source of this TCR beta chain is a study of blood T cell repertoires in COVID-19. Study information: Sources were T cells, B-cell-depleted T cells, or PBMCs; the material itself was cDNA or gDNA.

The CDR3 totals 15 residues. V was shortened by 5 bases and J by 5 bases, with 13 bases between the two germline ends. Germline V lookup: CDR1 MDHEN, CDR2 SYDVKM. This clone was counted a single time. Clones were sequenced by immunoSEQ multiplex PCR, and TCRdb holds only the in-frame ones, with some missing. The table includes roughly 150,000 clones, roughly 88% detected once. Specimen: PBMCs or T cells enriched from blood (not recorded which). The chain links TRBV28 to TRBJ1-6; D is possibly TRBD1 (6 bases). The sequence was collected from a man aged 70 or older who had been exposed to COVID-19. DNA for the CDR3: TGTGCCAGCAGTCCGGACAGTCTGAATAATTCACCCCTCCACTTT. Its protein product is CASSPDSLNNSPLHF. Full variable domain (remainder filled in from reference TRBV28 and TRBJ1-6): DVKVTQSSRYLVKRTGEKVFLECVQDMDHENMFWYRQDPGLGLRLIYFSYDVKMKEKGDIPEGYSVSREKKERFSLILESASTNQTSMYLCASSPDSLNNSPLHFGNGTRLTVT.